The 21 T cell receptor beta chains given below trace back to one sample, sequenced in a study of T-cell memory formation after mild COVID-19. TCRdb re-called the 5' RACE reads with MiXCR, one entry per CDR3 protein. The table includes about 340,000 distinct CDR3 sequences, 20% to 25% detected once. Sequencing was done on a sample of PBMCs or a T cell subset sorted from them (not recorded which). The receptors originated from a man younger than 35 who had mild COVID-19 (a few samples of this study predate the infection). Cell type and time point are not known.

The chain carries TRBV7-2 and TRBJ1-4; 7 bases match TRBD1. V shed 1 base and J 13 bases; nucleotides not matched to a gene: 3. This CDR3 contains 12 residues. Germline V gives CDR1 SGHTA, CDR2 FQGNSA. Here the CDR3 DNA reads TGTGCCAGCAGCTTAGGAGGGGGCGGACTGTTTTTT. Translation gives CASSLGGGGLFF.

The V call is TRBV11-1, the J call TRBJ2-5, with 9 bases identical to TRBD1. The trim removed 1 base at V and 0 bases at J, leaving 0 bases unmatched. The CDR3 spans 15 residues. Germline V gene lookup returns CDR1 SGHAT and CDR2 FQDESV (reference sequence). The CDR3 protein is CASSLGDRDQETQYF. DNA of the CDR3: TGTGCCAGCAGCTTAGGGGACAGGGACCAAGAGACCCAGTACTTC.

This clonotype appeared a few times. This chain connects TRBV7-3 to TRBJ2-2, with D unresolved. The V gene's germline CDR1 is SGHTA and CDR2 FQGTGA. Trimming left V 6 bases short and J 1 base short, with 12 bases between. The CDR3 totals 15 residues. The CDR3 here is CASRPGPGNTGELFF. CDR3 nucleotides: TGTGCCAGCAGACCTGGTCCGGGGAACACCGGGGAGCTGTTTTTT.

This clonotype was seen more than once but under ten times. The chain combines TRBV7-9 with TRBJ1-1; TRBD1 might be the D (5 bases). CDR3 length: 14 residues. The germline CDR1 and CDR2 sequences are SEHNR and FQNEAQ (reference sequence). Trimming cost V 4 bases and J 7 bases, with 16 bases left between them. This CDR3 is CASSSMGGVIEAFF. The CDR3 DNA reads TGTGCCAGCAGCTCCATGGGGGGGGTTATTGAAGCTTTCTTT.

The rearrangement uses TRBV18 and TRBJ2-7; 7 positions match TRBD1. V lost 3 bases, J lost 9 bases, and 8 bases stayed unmatched. Germline assignment: CDR1 KGHSH and CDR2 LQKENI. The CDR3 is 13 residues long. The CDR3 DNA reads TGTGCCAGCTCACCCCCCGACAGGGTAGGGCAGTACGTC. Amino acids: CASSPPDRVGQYV.

The chain carries TRBV7-2 and TRBJ2-2; D remains unclear. Germline CDR1 reads SGHTA; CDR2 reads FQGNSA. CDR3 length: 13 amino acids. The V end was cut by 6 bases, the J end by 0 bases, with 5 bases between. The CDR3 nucleotides are TGTGCCAGCAGTGGGCCGAACACCGGGGAGCTGTTTTTT. It translates to CASSGPNTGELFF.

The rearrangement links TRBV7-2 to TRBJ2-3; D unresolved. Germline V lookup: CDR1 SGHTA, CDR2 FQGNSA. The CDR3 covers 15 residues. V was shortened by 3 bases and J by 1 base, with 11 bases between the two germline ends. The DNA of the CDR3 is TGTGCCAGCAGCTTTCAAGCCCAGCGCACAGATACGCAGTATTTT. Its protein is CASSFQAQRTDTQYF.

The rearrangement links TRBV7-9 to TRBJ1-1; D is unresolved. The CDR3 runs to 14 residues. Trimming pared 5 bases from V and 1 base from J, leaving 11 bases between. Germline CDR1 and CDR2: SEHNR and FQNEAQ (reference sequence). CDR3: CASSLGSGNTEAFF. DNA for the CDR3: TGTGCCAGCAGCCTGGGATCGGGGAACACTGAAGCTTTCTTT.

This clonotype was counted only a few times. This chain joins TRBV18 and TRBJ2-5; 7 bases fit TRBD2. V lost 2 bases, J lost 0 bases, and 6 bases stayed unmatched. The CDR3 loop spans 16 amino acids. Germline-derived CDR1 and CDR2 are KGHSH and LQKENI. The CDR3 spells CASSPGSRGYQETQYF. CDR3 in DNA: TGTGCCAGCTCACCAGGATCGCGGGGGTACCAAGAGACCCAGTACTTC.

Only one count was recorded for this clonotype. V is TRBV27 and J is TRBJ2-7; unclear D gene. The V gene lost 2 bases and the J gene lost 2 bases, with 7 bases spanning the gap. The CDR3 has 13 amino acids. In germline, CDR1 is MNHEY, CDR2 SMNVEV (reference sequence). The CDR3 region has the DNA TGTGCCAGCAGTTTAAGTAGGCCCTACGAGCAGTACTTC. Translating gives CASSLSRPYEQYF.

At least ten counts were recorded for this clonotype. V usage is TRBV9 and J usage is TRBJ1-2; TRBD1 aligns across 7 bases. The CDR3 spans 16 residues. CDR1 and CDR2 (germline): SGDLS, YYNGEE. V gave up 0 bases and J gave up 1 base; unmatched junction bases: 6. CDR3 DNA: TGTGCCAGCAGCGTAGCTACGCCAGGGGGTAACTATGGCTACACCTTC. It codes for CASSVATPGGNYGYTF.

There are a few counts of this clonotype. The chain uses TRBV29-1 and TRBJ1-5, with 7 bases fitting TRBD1. This CDR3 is built from 13 residues. Germline CDR1 is SQVTM and CDR2 is ANQGSEA. V dropped 7 bases and J dropped 4; count of bases not matched to a gene: 7. The CDR3, as DNA: TGCAGCGCTTTACAGGGGCCAAATCAGCCCCAGCATTTT. It specifies CSALQGPNQPQHF.

The J gene is TRBJ2-5, the V gene TRBV7-8; 9 positions match TRBD2. V shed 8 bases, J shed 7 bases, and the junction held 14 bases outside the gene matches. CDR1 is SGHVS and CDR2 is FQNEAQ in the germline V gene. This CDR3 is built from 15 residues. CDR3 in DNA: TGTGCCAGCGGCCGACGACTAGCGGTCATGGGGACCCAGTACTTC. It specifies CASGRRLAVMGTQYF.

The gene calls are TRBV25-1 and TRBJ1-1; D unclear. Trimming took off 3 bases at V and 4 bases at J, with 6 bases between the two ends. The CDR3 has 12 amino acids. CDR1 and CDR2 from the germline V gene are MGHDK and SYGVNS. The CDR3 DNA reads TGTGCCAGCAGTGACCCAGGCACTGAAGCTTTCTTT. Translating gives CASSDPGTEAFF.

V and J are TRBV6-5 and TRBJ1-1; a possible D gene is TRBD1 (6 bases). V was clipped by 5 bases and J by 11 bases, with 15 bases between them. CDR3 length: 12 residues. Germline V gives CDR1 MNHEY, CDR2 SVGAGI. The CDR3 protein is CASSHFTGLAFF. The DNA for the CDR3 is TGTGCCAGCAGTCACTTCACAGGGCTTGCTTTCTTT.

V usage is TRBV7-9 and J usage is TRBJ2-5; possible D gene TRBD2, 5 bases. The CDR3 consists of 14 residues. Trimming pared 4 bases from V and 4 bases from J, leaving 13 bases between. CDR1 is SEHNR, CDR2 FQNEAQ, per germline (reference sequence). CDR3 in amino acids: CASSSRREGETQYF. The DNA of the CDR3 is TGTGCCAGCAGCTCCCGACGAGAGGGAGAGACCCAGTACTTC.

This clonotype has just a few counts. The chain carries TRBV12-3 or TRBV12-4 and TRBJ1-2; D is uncertain. Trimming shortened V by 1 base and J by 6 bases, and 6 bases separated the two germline ends. This CDR3 is 12 amino acids long. Here the CDR3 reads CASSLGVDGYTF. The CDR3 nucleotides read TGTGCCAGCAGTTTAGGGGTTGATGGCTACACCTTC.

This clonotype was seen only a few times. The CDR3 loop reads CASSLTGGPSKSTQYF. CDR3 in DNA: TGCGCCAGCAGCTTAACAGGGGGCCCGTCCAAGTCGACCCAGTACTTC. The rearrangement joins TRBV5-1 to TRBJ2-5, with TRBD1 matching over 9 bases. This CDR3 is 16 amino acids long. CDR1 and CDR2 (germline): SGHRS, YFSETQ. V gave up 2 bases and J gave up 7 bases; unmatched junction bases: 12.

The rearrangement links TRBV20-1 to TRBJ2-1; 7 nucleotides align to TRBD2. The CDR3 loop spans 12 amino acids. V shed 5 bases, J shed 6 bases, and the junction held 4 bases outside the gene matches. Germline V gene sequence: CDR1 DFQATT, CDR2 SNEGSKA (reference sequence). The CDR3 DNA reads TGCAGTGCTCGCGGACTAGGCAATGAGCAGTTCTTC. This translates into CSARGLGNEQFF.

Worth noting for this clonotype: A much larger clone lies a single base off, so this may be a read error. The chain carries TRBV5-6 and TRBJ1-5, with 8 positions matching TRBD1. CDR1 and CDR2 from the germline V gene are SGHDT and YYEEEE. This CDR3 comprises 14 residues. This CDR3 reads CASSLSGGDQPQNF. The CDR3 region has the DNA TGTGCCAGCAGCTTGTCAGGGGGCGATCAGCCCCAGAATTTT.

This clonotype appeared many times. The J gene is TRBJ2-7, the V gene TRBV5-5, with 9 positions matching TRBD2. This CDR3 spans 15 amino acids. CDR1 is SGHKS, CDR2 YYEKEE, per germline (reference sequence). Losses at the gene ends were 7 bases for V and 4 bases for J; bases not matched to a gene: 12. The CDR3 DNA reads TGTGCCAGCGAAAGGACTAGCGCCGAAAAATACGAGCAGTACTTC. Amino acids: CASERTSAEKYEQYF.